This section outlines one T cell receptor beta chain sequence together with its context. Its antigen is currently unknown. This sample was included in a study of beta chain features in type 1 diabetes. Overall study results and limits: Shortening that was moderate but significant affected the TCRB CDR3s of Type 1 diabetes patients in all four CD4+ subsets.

The germline CDR1 and CDR2 sequences are SGHDN and FVKESK. J gave up 0 bases and V 4 bases, and 11 bases lay outside the gene matches. The CDR3 covers 17 residues. TCRB transcripts that were expressed got sequenced, as all of the isolated RNA had been reverse transcribed. Clones were read by immunoSEQ multiplex PCR, and TCRdb kept only the in-frame ones, dropping some. The data contain about 160,000 clones, around 8.6% of them singletons. The source material was central memory CD4+ T cells from blood. The TCR comes from a woman between 18 and 30 years old with type 1 diabetes. The V and J genes are TRBV14 and TRBJ2-5, with TRBD1 identical over 7 bases. This chain's CDR3 is CASSPLRQGSHQETQYF. CDR3 coding DNA: TGTGCCAGCAGCCCCCTAAGACAGGGATCCCACCAAGAGACCCAGTACTTC.